Included here is one T cell receptor beta chain sequence, with context. As template, the study used bulk tumor genomic DNA at 550 to 700 ng per sample. Spaced far apart, several biopsies were taken from each primary tumor during surgery. Patients underwent curative surgery for non-small cell lung cancer (untreated and newly diagnosed). Curative-intent surgery was being performed on the donors, who were patients newly diagnosed with non-small cell lung cancer. Multiplex PCR amplified TCR beta CDR3 with 32 V and 13 J primers. TCRdb re-called the multiplex PCR reads through MiXCR, storing one row per CDR3 protein. Of thousands of distinct CDR3 sequences detected, around 28% appear once; the ten largest clones hold roughly 16%. The data are from a study of immune heterogeneity within non-small cell lung tumors. This sequence was found in a man between 60 and 70 years old with non-small cell lung cancer. What was sequenced was lung tumor tissue.

CDR3 sequence: CASTQRASRNTGELFF. The CDR3 nucleotides are TGTGCCAGCACCCAGAGGGCTTCACGGAACACCGGGGAGCTGTTTTTT. The genes are TRBV12-3 or TRBV12-4 and TRBJ2-2, with a possible D match to TRBD2 (5 bases). V was shortened by 7 bases and J by 1 base, with 16 bases between the two germline ends. This CDR3 is 16 amino acids long.